This TCR beta chain is from a study of blood T cell repertoires in COVID-19. Trimming removed 5 bases from V and 6 bases from J, with 16 bases in between. The CDR3 spans 13 residues. Germline loops: CDR1 GTSNPN, CDR2 SVGIG (reference sequence). Sequenced by immunoSEQ multiplex PCR; TCRdb stores in-frame clones only, minus some. The table has 200,000 to 300,000 clones, around 90% seen once; the top ten hold approximately 0.8%. V is TRBV30 and J is TRBJ1-2; tentative D call: TRBD1 (5 bases). Material for sequencing was peripheral blood. This clonotype was obtained from a man aged 25 to 45 with COVID-19, enrolled during active disease. The DNA of the CDR3 is TGTGCCTGGGTAAGATCTCAGGGCCATGGCTACACCTTC. It translates to CAWVRSQGHGYTF.